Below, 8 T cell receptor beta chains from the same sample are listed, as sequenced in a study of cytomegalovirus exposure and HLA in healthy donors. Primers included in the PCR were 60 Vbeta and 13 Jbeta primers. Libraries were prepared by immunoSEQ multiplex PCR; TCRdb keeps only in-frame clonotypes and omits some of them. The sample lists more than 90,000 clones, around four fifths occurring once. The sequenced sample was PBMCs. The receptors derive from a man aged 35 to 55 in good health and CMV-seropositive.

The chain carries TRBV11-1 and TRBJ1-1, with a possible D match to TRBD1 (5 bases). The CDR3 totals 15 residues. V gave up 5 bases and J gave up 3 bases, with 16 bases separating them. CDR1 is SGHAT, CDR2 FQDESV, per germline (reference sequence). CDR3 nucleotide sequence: TGTGCCAGCAGCAGGGGATGGAGGGAGGACACTGAAGCTTTCTTT. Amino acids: CASSRGWREDTEAFF.

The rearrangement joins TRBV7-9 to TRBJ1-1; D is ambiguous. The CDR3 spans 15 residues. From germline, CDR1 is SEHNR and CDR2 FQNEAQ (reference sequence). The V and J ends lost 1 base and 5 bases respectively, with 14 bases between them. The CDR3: CASSLESGVGTEAFF. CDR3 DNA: TGTGCCAGCAGCTTAGAATCCGGGGTGGGGACTGAAGCTTTCTTT.

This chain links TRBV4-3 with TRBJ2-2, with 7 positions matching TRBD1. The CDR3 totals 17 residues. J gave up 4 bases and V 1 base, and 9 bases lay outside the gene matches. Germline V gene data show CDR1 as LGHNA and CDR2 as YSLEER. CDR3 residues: CASSQAPDRVSTGELFF. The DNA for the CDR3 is TGCGCCAGCAGCCAAGCACCAGACAGGGTGTCCACCGGGGAGCTGTTTTTT.

The CDR3, as DNA: TGTGCCAGCAGTTTAGCGGGAGAGGGGAACAATGAGCAGTTCTTC. Translating it yields CASSLAGEGNNEQFF. The V call is TRBV28, the J call TRBJ2-1, with 7 bases that match TRBD2. The CDR3 loop spans 15 amino acids. The germline V gene has CDR1 MDHEN and CDR2 SYDVKM. With 2 bases clipped from V and 5 bases from J, the junction kept 6 bases outside the gene matches. Full variable domain (rest looked up from reference TRBV28 and TRBJ2-1): DVKVTQSSRYLVKRTGEKVFLECVQDMDHENMFWYRQDPGLGLRLIYFSYDVKMKEKGDIPEGYSVSREKKERFSLILESASTNQTSMYLCASSLAGEGNNEQFFGPGTRLTVL.

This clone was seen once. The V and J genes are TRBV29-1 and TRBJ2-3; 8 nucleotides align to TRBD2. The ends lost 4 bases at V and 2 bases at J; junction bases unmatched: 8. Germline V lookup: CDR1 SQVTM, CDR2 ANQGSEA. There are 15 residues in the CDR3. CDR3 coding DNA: TGCAGCGTTGCGGGGCTAGCGGGCTACACAGATACGCAGTATTTT. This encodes CSVAGLAGYTDTQYF.

DNA of the CDR3: TGTGCCAGCAGCCCCGGGACTAGCGGCCCCCAAGAGACCCAGTACTTC. Its protein is CASSPGTSGPQETQYF. The rearrangement uses TRBV5-5 and TRBJ2-5; 11 nucleotides match TRBD2. Trimming at V came to 4 bases and at J to 1 base, leaving 6 bases not matched to a gene. From germline, CDR1 is SGHKS and CDR2 YYEKEE (reference sequence). The CDR3 length is 16 residues.

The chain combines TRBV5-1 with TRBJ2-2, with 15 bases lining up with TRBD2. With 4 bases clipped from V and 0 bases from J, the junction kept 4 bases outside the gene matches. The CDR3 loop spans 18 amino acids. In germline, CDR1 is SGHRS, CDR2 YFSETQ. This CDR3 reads CASSPRTSGGANTGELFF. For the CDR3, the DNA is TGCGCCAGCAGCCCCCGGACTAGCGGGGGGGCGAACACCGGGGAGCTGTTTTTT.

The DNA for the CDR3 is TGTGCCAGCAGCGTCGGACTAGACAAAGATACGCAGTATTTT. The encoded protein is CASSVGLDKDTQYF. The rearrangement joins TRBV5-6 to TRBJ2-3; 7 bases are a match to TRBD2. The trim removed 4 bases at V and 5 bases at J, leaving 7 bases unmatched. The CDR3 spans 14 residues. Germline V CDR1 and CDR2: SGHDT, YYEEEE.